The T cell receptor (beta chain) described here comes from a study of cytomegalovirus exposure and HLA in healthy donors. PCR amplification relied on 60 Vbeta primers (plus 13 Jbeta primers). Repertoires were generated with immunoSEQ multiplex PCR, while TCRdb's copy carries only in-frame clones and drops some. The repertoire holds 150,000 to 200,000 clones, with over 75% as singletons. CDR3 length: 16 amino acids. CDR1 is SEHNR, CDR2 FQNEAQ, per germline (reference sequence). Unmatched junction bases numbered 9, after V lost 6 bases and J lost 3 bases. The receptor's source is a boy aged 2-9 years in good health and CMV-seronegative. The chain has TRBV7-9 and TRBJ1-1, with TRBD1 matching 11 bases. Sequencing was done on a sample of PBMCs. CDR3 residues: CASRQWDRGGDTEAFF. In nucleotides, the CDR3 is TGTGCCAGCAGACAATGGGACAGGGGGGGGGACACTGAAGCTTTCTTT.